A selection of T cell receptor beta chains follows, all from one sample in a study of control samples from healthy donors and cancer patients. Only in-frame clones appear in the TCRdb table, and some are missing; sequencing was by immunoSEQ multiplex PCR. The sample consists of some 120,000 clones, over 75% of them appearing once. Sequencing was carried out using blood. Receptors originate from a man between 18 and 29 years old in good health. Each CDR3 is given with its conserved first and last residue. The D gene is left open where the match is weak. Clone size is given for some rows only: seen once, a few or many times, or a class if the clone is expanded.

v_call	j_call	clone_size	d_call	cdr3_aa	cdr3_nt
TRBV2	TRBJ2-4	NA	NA	CASTKAETGYF	TGTGCCAGCACCAAGGCCGAGACAGGGTACTTC
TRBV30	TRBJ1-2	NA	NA	CAWTRDGYPNYGYTF	TGTGCCTGGACCCGGGACGGGTACCCTAACTATGGCTACACCTTC
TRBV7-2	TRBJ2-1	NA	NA	CATKGYKGNEQFF	TGTGCCACCAAGGGATATAAGGGCAATGAGCAGTTCTTC
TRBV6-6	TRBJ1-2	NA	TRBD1	CASNDREYHSNYGYTF	TGTGCCAGCAACGACAGGGAATATCACTCTAACTATGGCTACACCTTC
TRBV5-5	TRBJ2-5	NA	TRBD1	CASSYGTGGRETQYF	TGTGCCAGCAGCTACGGGACAGGGGGTAGGGAGACCCAGTACTTC
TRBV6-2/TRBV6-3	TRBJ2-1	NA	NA	CASSLGAQSEQFF	TGTGCCAGCAGCCTCGGAGCACAGAGTGAGCAGTTCTTC
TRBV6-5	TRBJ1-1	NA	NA	CASSYGQSNTEAFF	TGTGCCAGCAGTTATGGACAAAGTAACACTGAAGCTTTCTTT
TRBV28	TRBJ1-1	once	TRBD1	CASSLTGADTEAFF	TGTGCCAGCAGCCTTACAGGGGCCGACACTGAAGCTTTCTTT
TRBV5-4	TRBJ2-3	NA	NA	CASSLGSGTDTQYF	TGTGCCAGCAGCTTGGGTAGCGGCACAGATACGCAGTATTTT
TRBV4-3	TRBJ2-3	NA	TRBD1	CASSQEAGGGLDTQYF	TGCGCCAGCAGCCAAGAGGCAGGGGGCGGATTGGATACGCAGTATTTT
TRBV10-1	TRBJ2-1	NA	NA	CASSEGGSLNEQFF	TGCGCCAGCAGTGAGGGGGGGAGTCTGAATGAGCAGTTCTTC
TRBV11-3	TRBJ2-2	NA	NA	CASSLSVSWGELFF	TGTGCCAGCAGCTTGTCCGTTTCCTGGGGGGAGCTGTTTTTT
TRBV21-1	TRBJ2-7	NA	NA	CASSKEGQGENYEQYF	TGTGCCAGCAGCAAAGAAGGTCAAGGAGAAAACTACGAGCAGTACTTC
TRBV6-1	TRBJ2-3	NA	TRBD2	CASSERGTSGRSSDTQYF	TGTGCCAGCAGTGAAAGAGGGACTAGCGGGCGAAGCTCAGATACGCAGTATTTT
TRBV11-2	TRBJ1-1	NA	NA	CASSLERGTEAFF	TGTGCCAGCAGCTTAGAGCGGGGCACTGAAGCTTTCTTT
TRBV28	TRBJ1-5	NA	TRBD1	CASSFSDRDNQPQHF	TGTGCCAGCAGTTTCTCGGACAGGGACAATCAGCCCCAGCATTTT
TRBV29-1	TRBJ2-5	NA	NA	CSVVGRSQETQYF	TGCAGCGTTGTGGGACGGAGCCAAGAGACCCAGTACTTC
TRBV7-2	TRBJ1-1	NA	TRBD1	CASSYRDRVNTEAFF	TGTGCCAGCAGCTACCGGGACAGGGTGAACACTGAAGCTTTCTTT
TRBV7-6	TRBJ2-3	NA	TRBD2	CASSLLAGGTDTQYF	TGTGCCAGCAGCTTACTAGCGGGAGGAACAGATACGCAGTATTTT
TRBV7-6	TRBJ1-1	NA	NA	CASSSPPGAEAFF	TGTGCCAGCAGCTCACCCCCCGGTGCTGAAGCTTTCTTT
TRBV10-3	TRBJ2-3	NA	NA	CATSLDSTDTQYF	TGTGCCACCTCTTTGGACTCCACAGATACGCAGTATTTT
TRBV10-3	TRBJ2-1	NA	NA	CAIGVARNYNEQFF	TGTGCCATCGGGGTAGCGCGTAACTACAATGAGCAGTTCTTC
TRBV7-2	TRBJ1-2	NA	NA	CASSPGGRANYGYTF	TGTGCCAGCAGCCCTGGAGGGCGAGCTAACTATGGCTACACCTTC
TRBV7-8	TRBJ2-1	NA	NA	CASSFGGRNEQFF	TGTGCCAGCAGCTTCGGGGGGCGCAATGAGCAGTTCTTC
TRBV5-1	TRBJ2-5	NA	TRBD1	CASSLGQGRKTQYF	TGCGCCAGCAGCTTGGGACAGGGTAGAAAGACCCAGTACTTC
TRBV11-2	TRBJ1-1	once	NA	CASSLVGRFEAFF	TGTGCCAGCAGCTTAGTTGGGCGGTTTGAAGCTTTCTTT
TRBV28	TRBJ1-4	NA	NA	CASSGGNNEKLFF	TGTGCCAGCAGTGGGGGGAATAATGAAAAACTGTTTTTT
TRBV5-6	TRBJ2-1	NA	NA	CASSLAGDEQFF	TGTGCCAGCAGCTTGGCAGGGGATGAGCAGTTCTTC
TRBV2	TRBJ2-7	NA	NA	CASRPNIPTENYEQYF	TGTGCCAGCAGGCCAAACATCCCGACAGAAAACTACGAGCAGTACTTC
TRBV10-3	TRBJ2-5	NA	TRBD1	CAISGDRERQTQYF	TGTGCCATCAGTGGGGACAGGGAAAGACAGACCCAGTACTTC
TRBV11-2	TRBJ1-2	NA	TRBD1	CASSAGTGTYGYTF	TGTGCCAGCAGCGCCGGGACAGGGACCTATGGCTACACCTTC
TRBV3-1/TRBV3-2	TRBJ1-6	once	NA	CASSHGGQEINSPLHF	TGTGCCAGCAGCCACGGAGGTCAGGAGATTAATTCACCCCTCCACTTT